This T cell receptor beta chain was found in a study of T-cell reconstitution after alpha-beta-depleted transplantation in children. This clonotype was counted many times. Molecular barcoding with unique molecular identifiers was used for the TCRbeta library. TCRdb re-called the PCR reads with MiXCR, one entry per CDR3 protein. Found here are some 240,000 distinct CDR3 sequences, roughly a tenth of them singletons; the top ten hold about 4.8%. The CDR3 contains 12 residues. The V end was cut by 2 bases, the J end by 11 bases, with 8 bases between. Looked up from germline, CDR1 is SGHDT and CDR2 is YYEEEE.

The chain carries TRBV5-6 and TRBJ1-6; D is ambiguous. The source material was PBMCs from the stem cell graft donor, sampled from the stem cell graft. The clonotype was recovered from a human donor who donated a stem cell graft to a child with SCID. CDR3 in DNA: TGTGCCAGCAGCTTCGGTTATCCACCCCTCCACTTT. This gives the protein CASSFGYPPLHF.